These 25 T cell receptor beta chains were all obtained from the same sample, sequenced in a study of vaccination effects on CD4 cells after COVID-19. Antigens of these TCRs are unknown. Assay: immunoSEQ multiplex PCR; the TCRdb copy retains only in-frame clones and omits some. The data contain around 26,000 clones, about 80% of them seen just once; the ten biggest clones take up about 16%. ViraFEST expansion of antigen-specific CD4+ T cells with viral peptide pools preceded sequencing. Upon completion of about 10 days in culture, CD4+ T cells were isolated. From March to December 2020, the person had a SARS-CoV-2 infection that was confirmed by PCR. The sample here was CD4+ T cells from PBMCs cultured with HCoV-NL63 spike peptides, taken before COVID-19 vaccination. These receptors were taken from a human donor who had a prior SARS-CoV-2 infection.

Relative to its sample, this clone is large (0.1 to 1%). The genes are TRBV2 and TRBJ1-2; the D is unclear. CDR1 and CDR2 from the germline V gene are SNHLY and FYNNEI. This CDR3 spans 12 amino acids. The V gene lost 6 bases and the J gene lost 4 bases, with 9 bases spanning the gap. The CDR3, as DNA: TGTGCCAGCAGGGCACACTTCTATGGCTACACCTTC. The encoded protein is CASRAHFYGYTF.

V is TRBV10-3 and J is TRBJ1-3; D is unclear. CDR3 length: 14 amino acids. The V gene's germline CDR1 is ENHRY and CDR2 SYGVKD. Trimming removed 0 bases at V and 4 bases at J, with 7 bases between. The CDR3 spells CAISESIDGNTIYF. The CDR3, as DNA: TGTGCCATCAGTGAGTCGATAGACGGAAACACCATATATTTT.

The chain employs TRBV18 and TRBJ1-2, with D perhaps TRBD1 (6 bases). The CDR3 totals 16 residues. In germline, CDR1 is KGHSH, CDR2 LQKENI. The V end was cut by 0 bases, the J end by 1 base, with 12 bases between. CDR3 bases: TGTGCCAGCTCACCACCGGGGGCGAAATTTAACTATGGCTACACCTTC. Protein sequence: CASSPPGAKFNYGYTF.

This clone was seen a single time. The chain carries TRBV6-5 and TRBJ1-2; possibly TRBD1 for D (5 bases). V lost 10 bases to trimming and J lost 1 base, with 10 bases between them. This CDR3 has 12 residues. Per germline, CDR1 MNHEY and CDR2 SVGAGI. CDR3 sequence (DNA): TGTGCCACCCGGGACGATAACTATGGCTACACCTTC. Translating it yields CATRDDNYGYTF.

V gene TRBV5-1 combines with J gene TRBJ2-3; 15 nucleotides agree with TRBD2. V was pared by 4 bases and J by 4 bases, with 4 bases of the junction left unmatched. The length of the CDR3 is 16 residues. Per the germline V gene, CDR1 is SGHRS and CDR2 is YFSETQ. The CDR3 nucleotides are TGCGCCAGCAGCCGGACTAGCGGGGGGGTGGCAGATACGCAGTATTTT. Translated, it gives CASSRTSGGVADTQYF.

The CDR3 spells CATSRGYTEAFF. The CDR3, as DNA: TGTGCCACCAGCAGAGGTTATACTGAAGCTTTCTTT. The J gene is TRBJ1-1, the V gene TRBV15; D uncertain. Germline CDR1 is LNHNV and CDR2 is YYDKDF (reference sequence). V was pared by 1 base and J by 5 bases, with 5 bases between. The CDR3 covers 12 residues.

The chain joins TRBV2 to TRBJ1-2; perhaps TRBD1 as D (6 bases). The CDR3 spans 13 residues. From germline, CDR1 is SNHLY and CDR2 FYNNEI. V lost 1 base to trimming and J lost 6 bases, with 9 bases between them. CDR3 sequence reads: CASSEGRGNGYTF. The CDR3 bases are TGTGCCAGCAGTGAAGGCAGGGGTAATGGCTACACCTTC.

This sequence joins TRBV5-1 and TRBJ2-5; 12 bases are shared with TRBD2. This CDR3 comprises 20 residues. J lost 0 bases, V lost 0 bases, and 12 bases had no gene match. In germline, CDR1 is SGHRS, CDR2 YFSETQ. The CDR3 nucleotides read TGCGCCAGCAGCTTGGCCTTGACTAGCGGGGGCCCTGTGTACCAAGAGACCCAGTACTTC. Translating it yields CASSLALTSGGPVYQETQYF.

The chain is built from TRBV6-5 and TRBJ1-2, with D possibly matching TRBD1 (6 bases). Germline V gene sequence: CDR1 MNHEY, CDR2 SVGAGI. The CDR3 contains 10 residues. CDR3 protein: CFGGSDGYTF. The CDR3, as DNA: TGTTTCGGGGGCTCGGATGGCTACACCTTC.

This clone has a handful of counts. The chain couples TRBV10-1 to TRBJ2-1; 7 bases line up with TRBD2. The germline CDR1 and CDR2 sequences are WNHNN and SYGVQD (reference sequence). The CDR3 has 14 residues. Unmatched junction bases numbered 5, after V lost 7 bases and J lost 2 bases. The CDR3 DNA is TGCGCCAGCAAGAAGCGGGGCCCCTACAATGAGCAGTTCTTC. It specifies CASKKRGPYNEQFF.

This chain links TRBV6-2 or TRBV6-3 with TRBJ2-3; D might be TRBD1 (9 bases). Germline V gene data show CDR1 as MNHEY and CDR2 as SVGEGT. The ends were cut back, 6 bases at V and 6 bases at J, with 22 bases in the middle. The CDR3 runs 16 residues. In nucleotides, the CDR3 is TGTGCCAGCAGCCGGGGGGGGACAGGGCGTTTGGATACGCAGTATTTT. It specifies CASSRGGTGRLDTQYF.

The chain has TRBV5-1 and TRBJ2-7; TRBD2 might be the D (5 bases). This CDR3 has 14 residues. Germline V lookup: CDR1 SGHRS, CDR2 YFSETQ. The ends were cut back, 0 bases at V and 0 bases at J, with 7 bases in the middle. CDR3 nucleotide sequence: TGCGCCAGCAGCTTGGGACTAAGCTCCTACGAGCAGTACTTC. Translated, it gives CASSLGLSSYEQYF.

The chain carries TRBV4-1 and TRBJ1-5; no reliable D call. V dropped 1 base and J dropped 4 bases, with 14 bases sitting between them. The length of the CDR3 is 16 residues. The germline gives CDR1 MGHRA, CDR2 YSYEKL. The CDR3: CASSQVVSRKNQPQHF. The CDR3 region has the DNA TGCGCCAGCAGCCAAGTAGTATCCCGCAAAAATCAGCCCCAGCATTTT.

This chain uses TRBV6-1 with TRBJ1-5, with D unresolved. Germline values: CDR1 MNHNS, CDR2 SASEGT. The CDR3 totals 14 residues. The germline V and J ends were trimmed by 1 base and 3 bases, with 7 bases remaining between them. The CDR3, as DNA: TGTGCCAGCAGTGAAGAATGGCACAATCAGCCCCAGCATTTT. This gives the protein CASSEEWHNQPQHF.

The sample holds a few counts of this clone. The genes are TRBV11-3 and TRBJ1-1; D is possibly TRBD1 (5 bases). The CDR3 loop spans 15 amino acids. Germline V lookup: CDR1 SGHNT, CDR2 YENEEA. V dropped 2 bases and J dropped 3 bases, with 13 bases sitting between them. The CDR3 is CASSLLAQGDTEAFF. In DNA form, the CDR3 reads TGTGCCAGCAGCTTACTTGCTCAGGGAGACACTGAAGCTTTCTTT.

The chain links TRBV5-1 to TRBJ1-1, with D unresolved. Germline assignment: CDR1 SGHRS and CDR2 YFSETQ. CDR3 length: 15 amino acids. V shed 3 bases and J shed 3 bases, with 15 bases lying between them. CDR3 bases: TGCGCCAGCAGCTGGAGTCTGGGAGGTGACACTGAAGCTTTCTTT. It specifies CASSWSLGGDTEAFF. Full variable domain (missing parts from reference TRBV5-1 and TRBJ1-1): KAGVTQTPRYLIKTRGQQVTLSCSPISGHRSVSWYQQTPGQGLQFLFEYFSETQRNKGNFPGRFSGRQFSNSRSEMNVSTLELGDSALYLCASSWSLGGDTEAFFGQGTRLTVV.

This chain links TRBV21-1 with TRBJ1-5. TRBV21-1 has pseudogene status. The CDR3 is 15 residues long. The CDR3: CASSNGSRPNQPQHF. For the CDR3, the DNA is TGTGCCAGCAGCAATGGCAGCCGGCCCAATCAGCCCCAGCATTTT.

This chain joins TRBV4-2 and TRBJ2-2; D is possibly TRBD1 or TRBD2 (6 bases each). The CDR3 contains 18 residues. Trimming cost V 0 bases and J 3 bases, with 17 bases left between them. Looked up from germline, CDR1 is LGHNA and CDR2 is YNFKEQ. CDR3: CASSQDKGGGVYTGELFF. CDR3 nucleotides: TGTGCCAGCAGCCAAGATAAGGGGGGCGGGGTTTACACCGGGGAGCTGTTTTTT.

Only a few counts were recorded for this clone. The chain employs TRBV5-4 and TRBJ2-5; TRBD2 matches at 10 bases. Germline CDR1 is SGHNT and CDR2 is YYREEE (reference sequence). The CDR3 runs 16 residues. V trimming: 4 bases; J trimming: 5 bases; junction bases outside the gene matches: 11. CDR3 residues: CASSVKSGGAFETQYF. The CDR3 coding sequence is TGTGCCAGCAGCGTCAAGAGCGGGGGGGCTTTCGAGACCCAGTACTTC.

The rearrangement uses TRBV14 and TRBJ2-1, with TRBD2 identical over 9 bases. The V and J ends lost 0 bases and 4 bases, in that order; junction bases with no gene match: 22. Germline V CDR1 and CDR2: SGHDN, FVKESK. This CDR3 is built from 22 residues. The CDR3 sequence is CASSQDNFLAGDFARTYNEQFF. Written as DNA, the CDR3 is TGTGCCAGCAGCCAAGATAACTTCTTAGCGGGAGATTTTGCCCGAACTTACAATGAGCAGTTCTTC.

V usage is TRBV12-3 or TRBV12-4 and J usage is TRBJ2-7, with no clear D. This CDR3 spans 13 amino acids. V lost 1 base to trimming and J lost 5 bases, with 9 bases between them. CDR3: CASSLGGGHEQYF. The CDR3 DNA sequence: TGTGCCAGCAGTTTAGGTGGCGGCCACGAGCAGTACTTC.

V gene TRBV28 combines with J gene TRBJ1-4, with a possible D match to TRBD1 (5 bases). Germline V gene data show CDR1 as MDHEN and CDR2 as SYDVKM. Trimming cost V 5 bases and J 3 bases, with 7 bases left between them. The CDR3 extends over 13 amino acids. As DNA, the CDR3 is TGTGCCAGCAGTAGGGGTCCTAATGAAAAACTGTTTTTT. Translating gives CASSRGPNEKLFF.

The chain is built from TRBV6-5 and TRBJ1-1; D may be TRBD1 (6 bases). In germline, CDR1 is MNHEY, CDR2 SVGAGI. This CDR3 has 15 residues. Trimming removed 2 bases at V and 0 bases at J, with 10 bases between. CDR3 amino acids: CASSYQQGLNTEAFF. The CDR3 nucleotides read TGTGCCAGCAGTTACCAGCAGGGGCTGAACACTGAAGCTTTCTTT.

The V gene is TRBV7-9, the J gene TRBJ2-5; D remains ambiguous. Trimming pared 2 bases from V and 5 bases from J, leaving 15 bases between. Germline V gene sequence: CDR1 SEHNR, CDR2 FQNEAQ (reference sequence). The CDR3 contains 15 residues. CDR3 DNA: TGTGCCAGCAGCTTACCTAACACGGGTTCCGAGACCCAGTACTTC. It is translated as CASSLPNTGSETQYF.

The chain couples TRBV30 to TRBJ1-4; D is possibly TRBD1 (6 bases). This CDR3 contains 13 residues. Per the germline V gene, CDR1 is GTSNPN and CDR2 is SVGIG (reference sequence). Trimming took 4 bases from V and 5 from J, leaving 11 bases between them. This CDR3 reads CAWNRGANEKLFF. The CDR3 DNA reads TGTGCCTGGAATAGGGGGGCGAATGAAAAACTGTTTTTT.